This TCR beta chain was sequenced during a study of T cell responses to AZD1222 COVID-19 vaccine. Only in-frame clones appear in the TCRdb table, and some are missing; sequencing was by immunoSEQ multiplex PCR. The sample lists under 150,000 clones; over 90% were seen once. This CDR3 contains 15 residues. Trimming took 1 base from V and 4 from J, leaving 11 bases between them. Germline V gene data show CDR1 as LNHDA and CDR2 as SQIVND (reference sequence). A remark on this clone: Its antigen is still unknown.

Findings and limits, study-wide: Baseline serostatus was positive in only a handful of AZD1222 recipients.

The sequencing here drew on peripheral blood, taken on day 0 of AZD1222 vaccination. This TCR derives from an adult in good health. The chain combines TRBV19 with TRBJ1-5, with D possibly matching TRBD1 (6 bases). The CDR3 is CASSIGQDINQPQHF. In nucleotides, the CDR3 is TGTGCCAGTAGTATAGGACAGGACATTAATCAGCCCCAGCATTTT.